A selection of T cell receptor beta chains follows, all from one sample in a study of response to subunit inactivated influenza vaccine. TCRdb used MiXCR to reprocess the RT-PCR reads, holding one entry per CDR3 protein. The sample holds roughly 500,000 distinct CDR3 sequences, around a quarter seen once. These same data were also listed under a study on T cells expressing NK-cell markers.

Sequencing was performed on CD4+ T cells sorted from PBMCs, taken 11 to 12 days after vaccination. All receptors derive from a man over 45 who received an inactivated influenza vaccine. The CDR3 runs from the conserved cysteine through the conserved F or W.

length	V	J	CDR3
13	TRBV12-3/TRBV12-4	TRBJ2-7	CASTDRGVNEQYF
13	TRBV6-1	TRBJ1-1	CASMPQIGNKAFF
17	TRBV7-9	TRBJ2-3	CASSLGENRGLTDTQYF
14	TRBV30	TRBJ2-1	CAWSRSRAGNEQFF
16	TRBV4-2	TRBJ2-5	CASSQEEGLARETQYF
15	TRBV12-3/TRBV12-4	TRBJ2-1	CASSSTGGPYNEQFF
15	TRBV10-3	TRBJ2-1	CAISAGPTQVNEQFF
14	TRBV20-1	TRBJ2-2	CSARDNRNTGELFF
13	TRBV20-1	TRBJ1-2	CSAISGRAYGYTF
12	TRBV20-1	TRBJ1-2	CSARTGTYGYTF
14	TRBV18	TRBJ1-2	CASSPATGRGGYTF
15	TRBV3-1	TRBJ1-1	CASSPSRAVNTEAFF
15	TRBV9	TRBJ2-3	CASSGQGISTDTQYF
14	TRBV5-6	TRBJ2-1	CASSLWGTSGEQFF
16	TRBV7-2	TRBJ2-7	CASSLRWDTPSYEQYF
16	TRBV3-1	TRBJ2-7	CASSQGQFSASYEQYF
15	TRBV5-1	TRBJ2-2	CASSLSGLGIGELFF
13	TRBV12-3/TRBV12-4	TRBJ1-2	CASSFVQSYGYTF
15	TRBV28	TRBJ2-3	CASIAGSKLGDTQYF
14	TRBV6-2/TRBV6-3	TRBJ2-7	CASRAFLRESEQYF
15	TRBV6-2/TRBV6-3	TRBJ1-1	CASRPTGILVTEAFF
13	TRBV29-1	TRBJ2-3	CSARDGRADTQYF
17	TRBV7-8	TRBJ2-1	CASSSNMGGSNYNEQFF
15	TRBV28	TRBJ2-2	CASSLGASGTGELFF
17	TRBV4-3	TRBJ2-1	CASSQEVSSGSGNEQFF
16	TRBV20-1	TRBJ2-3	CSARGPLAGSSDTQYF
15	TRBV5-1	TRBJ1-1	CASSFGDRKNTEAFF
14	TRBV2	TRBJ2-4	CASSGSLAKNIQYF
15	TRBV12-3/TRBV12-4	TRBJ2-2	CASSLSLAGVGELFF
14	TRBV29-1	TRBJ2-3	CSVHLAGSTDTQYF
13	TRBV7-9	TRBJ2-7	CASSKTSTYEQYF